This TCR beta chain was identified in a study of siplizumab effects on memory and regulatory T cells. Study results and limitations: Memory cells that were CD4+ and unstimulated gave rise to alloreactive sequences, which siplizumab significantly reduced. Siplizumab cultures yielded proliferating Tregs whose suppressive function was not confirmed. The authors mapped only a minor fraction of alloreactive clones to unstimulated subsets.

Germline lookup yields CDR1 LNHDA and CDR2 SQIVND (reference sequence). With 2 bases removed from V and 0 bases from J, the gap between germline ends came to 11 bases. The CDR3 totals 16 residues. Sequencing was performed with immunoSEQ multiplex PCR; in TCRdb, only in-frame clones are kept and a portion is missing. The sample lists over 100,000 clones, over 90% occurring once. A note on this clone: Antigen unknown.

This rearrangement joins TRBV19 to TRBJ1-3; D uncertain. What was sequenced was Tregs sorted from blood. This clonotype originated in a human donor in good health. The CDR3 DNA reads as TGTGCCAGTAGTATACGTGGAGGGAGCTCTGGAAACACCATATATTTT. Translation gives CASSIRGGSSGNTIYF.